Each of the 7 T cell receptor beta chains below was sequenced from the same sample in a study of a mutant IDH1 vaccine in newly diagnosed glioma (dated by TCRdb to the early 2020s). No antigen has been assigned to these receptors. The time point label of this sample denotes: week 35, safety follow-up. Each vaccine dose, consisting of 300 ug of a 20-mer mutant IDH1 peptide in Montanide, was administered subcutaneously with topical imiquimod. Libraries were constructed by the immunoSEQ multiplex PCR assay. The immuneACCESS repertoire file appears here via TCRdb, limited to in-frame rearrangements. These files lack a portion of the clones; in checked studies, under half of the deficit traces to unresolved V genes, and the cause of the others is not known. The sample table contains some 29,000 clones; only one count was recorded for 79% of them. Of the sample, approximately 8.5% is held by the ten largest clones.

Sequenced here: PBMCs, sampled from a glioma patient whose treatment included an IDH1 peptide vaccine. These receptors all come from a woman under 40 with glioma. Some clones in this sample may be carry-over from other donors' samples.

This chain uses TRBV9 with TRBJ2-7, with D possibly matching TRBD1 (5 bases). This CDR3 spans 15 amino acids. CDR1 and CDR2 from the germline V gene are SGDLS and YYNGEE. V was pared by 2 bases and J by 1 base, with 13 bases between. CDR3 sequence: CASSVGQGESYEQYF. For the CDR3, the DNA is TGTGCCAGCAGCGTCGGGCAGGGTGAGTCCTACGAGCAGTACTTC.

The rearrangement links TRBV5-5 to TRBJ2-7, with D maybe TRBD1 (5 bases). V was cut by 0 bases and J by 2 bases, with 12 bases left in between. This CDR3 is built from 15 residues. CDR1 and CDR2 from the germline V gene are SGHKS and YYEKEE (reference sequence). The CDR3 DNA reads TGTGCCAGCAGCTTGGGGGCAGGGAACCCCTACGAGCAGTACTTC. Amino acids: CASSLGAGNPYEQYF.

The V call is TRBV7-2, the J call TRBJ1-3; D not certain. Germline V gene lookup returns CDR1 SGHTA and CDR2 FQGNSA. The CDR3 length is 17 residues. Between the trimmed V and J ends, which lost 5 bases and 0 bases, there was a span of 17 bases. CDR3 nucleotide sequence: TGTGCCAGCAGCCCTACCGCTCTTGGGCTCTCTGGAAACACCATATATTTT. It yields the protein CASSPTALGLSGNTIYF.

The rearrangement joins TRBV5-8 to TRBJ1-2, with 9 bases fitting TRBD1. V lost 0 bases and J lost 7; bases outside the gene matches: 7. In germline, CDR1 is SGHTS, CDR2 YDEGEE. The CDR3 runs 15 residues. The CDR3 reads CASSLDGTGNGGYTF. The DNA for the CDR3 is TGTGCCAGCAGCTTGGACGGGACAGGGAATGGTGGCTACACCTTC.

A few counts support this clone. J is TRBJ1-1 and V is TRBV15; D call uncertain. The germline V gene encodes CDR1 LNHNV and CDR2 YYDKDF (reference sequence). The CDR3 covers 13 residues. The ends were cut back, 3 bases at V and 0 bases at J, with 5 bases in the middle. CDR3 in amino acids: CATSRMMNTEAFF. CDR3 in DNA: TGTGCCACCAGCAGGATGATGAACACTGAAGCTTTCTTT.

This clone appeared once. The gene calls are TRBV5-5 and TRBJ2-6, with 8 bases that match TRBD1. CDR1 is SGHKS, CDR2 YYEKEE, per germline (reference sequence). This CDR3 region has 16 residues. With 4 bases clipped from V and 4 bases from J, the junction kept 7 bases outside the gene matches. The CDR3 region is CASSGRQGTGANVLTF. The CDR3 DNA reads TGTGCCAGCAGCGGCAGACAGGGGACCGGGGCCAACGTCCTGACTTTC.

V gene TRBV9 combines with J gene TRBJ1-1; unclear D gene. CDR3 length: 15 residues. CDR1 SGDLS and CDR2 YYNGEE come from the germline V gene. The V gene lost 0 bases and the J gene lost 0 bases, with 9 bases spanning the gap. The CDR3 DNA reads TGTGCCAGCAGCGTAGAACCGATATTGAACACTGAAGCTTTCTTT. It yields the protein CASSVEPILNTEAFF.